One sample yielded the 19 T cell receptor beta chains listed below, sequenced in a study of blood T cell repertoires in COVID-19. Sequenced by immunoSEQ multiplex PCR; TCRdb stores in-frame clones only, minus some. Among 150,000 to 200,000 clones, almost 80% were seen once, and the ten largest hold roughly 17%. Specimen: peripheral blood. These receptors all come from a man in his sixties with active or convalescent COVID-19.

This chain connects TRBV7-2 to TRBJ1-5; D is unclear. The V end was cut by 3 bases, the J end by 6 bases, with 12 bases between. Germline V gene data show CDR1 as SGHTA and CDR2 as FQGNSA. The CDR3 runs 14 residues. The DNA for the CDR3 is TGTGCCAGCAGCTTTAGTAGCTCTAGTCAGCCCCAGCATTTT. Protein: CASSFSSSSQPQHF.

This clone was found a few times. This chain's CDR3 is CASSTPSGYYEQYF. The CDR3 bases are TGTGCCAGCAGCACCCCCAGCGGATACTACGAGCAGTACTTC. The chain recombines TRBV28 with TRBJ2-7; D is possibly TRBD2 (5 bases). Germline loops: CDR1 MDHEN, CDR2 SYDVKM. V was trimmed by 6 bases and J by 3 bases, leaving 15 bases between them. This CDR3 comprises 14 residues.

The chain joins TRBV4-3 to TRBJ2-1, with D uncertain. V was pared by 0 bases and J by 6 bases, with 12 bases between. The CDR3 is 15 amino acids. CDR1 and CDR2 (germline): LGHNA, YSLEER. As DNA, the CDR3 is TGCGCCAGCAGCCAAGAGGGCCCGAGCTTCAATGAGCAGTTCTTC. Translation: CASSQEGPSFNEQFF.

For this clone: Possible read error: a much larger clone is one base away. CDR3 DNA: TGTGCCAGCAGCCAAGAGGGGGCAGGGGGCTACGAGCAGTACTTC. Residues: CASSQEGAGGYEQYF. The J gene is TRBJ2-7, the V gene TRBV3-1 (or the pseudogene TRBV3-2), with 7 bases lining up with TRBD1. Germline lookup yields CDR1 LGHDT and CDR2 YNNKEL (reference sequence). The CDR3 runs 15 residues. The trim removed 0 bases at V and 3 bases at J, leaving 5 bases unmatched.

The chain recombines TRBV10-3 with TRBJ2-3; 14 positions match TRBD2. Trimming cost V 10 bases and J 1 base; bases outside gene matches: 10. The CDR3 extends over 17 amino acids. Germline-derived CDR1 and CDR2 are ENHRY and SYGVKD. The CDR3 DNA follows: TGTGCCACCCGCGGGACTAGCGGGAGAGGGGGCACAGATACGCAGTATTTT. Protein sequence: CATRGTSGRGGTDTQYF.

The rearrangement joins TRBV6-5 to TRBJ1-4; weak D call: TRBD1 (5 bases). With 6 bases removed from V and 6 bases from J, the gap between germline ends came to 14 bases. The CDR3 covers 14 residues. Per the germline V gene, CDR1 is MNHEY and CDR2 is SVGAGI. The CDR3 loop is CASRPLGLDEKLFF. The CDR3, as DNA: TGTGCCAGCAGACCCCTGGGGCTCGATGAAAAACTGTTTTTT.

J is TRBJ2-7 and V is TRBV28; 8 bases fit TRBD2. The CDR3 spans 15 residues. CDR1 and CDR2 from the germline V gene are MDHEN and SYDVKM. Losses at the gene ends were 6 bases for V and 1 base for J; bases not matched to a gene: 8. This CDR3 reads CASRPPASGSYEQYF. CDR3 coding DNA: TGTGCCAGCAGGCCTCCGGCTAGCGGGTCCTACGAGCAGTACTTC.

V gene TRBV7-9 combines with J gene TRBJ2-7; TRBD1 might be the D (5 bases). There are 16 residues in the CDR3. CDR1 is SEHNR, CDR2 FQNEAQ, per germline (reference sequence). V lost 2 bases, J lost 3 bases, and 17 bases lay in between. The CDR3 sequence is CASSLIQGLTNYEQYF. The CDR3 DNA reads TGTGCCAGCAGCTTAATTCAGGGCCTTACTAACTACGAGCAGTACTTC.

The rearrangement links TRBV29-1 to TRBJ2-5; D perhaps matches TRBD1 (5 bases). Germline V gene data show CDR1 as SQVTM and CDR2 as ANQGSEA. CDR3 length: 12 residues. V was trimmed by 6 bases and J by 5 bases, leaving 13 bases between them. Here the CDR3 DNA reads TGCAGCGTCGTAGGGGTTGCGGAGACCCAGTACTTC. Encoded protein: CSVVGVAETQYF.

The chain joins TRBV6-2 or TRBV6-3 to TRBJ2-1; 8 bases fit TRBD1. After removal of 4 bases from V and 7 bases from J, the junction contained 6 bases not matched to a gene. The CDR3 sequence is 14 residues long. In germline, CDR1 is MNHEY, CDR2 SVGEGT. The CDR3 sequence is CASSSDRARNEQFF. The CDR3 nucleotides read TGTGCCAGCAGTTCGGACAGGGCGAGGAATGAGCAGTTCTTC.

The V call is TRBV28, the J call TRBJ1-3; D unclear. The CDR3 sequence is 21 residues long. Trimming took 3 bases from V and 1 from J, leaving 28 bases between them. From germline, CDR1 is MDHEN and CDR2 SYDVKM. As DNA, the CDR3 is TGTGCCAGCAGTTTCCCACCCCCCGGGAGGGAGTCGACTCTGTCTGGAAACACCATATATTTT. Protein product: CASSFPPPGRESTLSGNTIYF.

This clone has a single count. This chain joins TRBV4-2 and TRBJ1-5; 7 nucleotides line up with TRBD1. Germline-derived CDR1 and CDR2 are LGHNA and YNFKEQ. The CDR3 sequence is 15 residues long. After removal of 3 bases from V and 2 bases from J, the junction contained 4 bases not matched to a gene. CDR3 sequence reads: CASSHRGTGNQPQHF. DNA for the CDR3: TGTGCCAGCAGCCACAGGGGGACGGGCAATCAGCCCCAGCATTTT.

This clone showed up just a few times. This CDR3 reads CASSLASWTPQYSGNTIYF. The CDR3 DNA sequence: TGTGCCAGCAGCTTGGCGAGCTGGACACCTCAATACTCTGGAAACACCATATATTTT. This chain joins TRBV5-6 and TRBJ1-3; D possibly corresponds to TRBD1 (5 bases). CDR3 length: 19 amino acids. The V gene's germline CDR1 is SGHDT and CDR2 YYEEEE. V gave up 0 bases and J gave up 0 bases, with 19 bases separating them. Using reference TRBV5-6 and TRBJ1-3 for the parts outside the CDR3, the full variable domain is DAGVTQSPTHLIKTRGQQVTLRCSPKSGHDTVSWYQQALGQGPQFIFQYYEEEERQRGNFPDRFSGHQFPNYSSELNVNALLLGDSALYLCASSLASWTPQYSGNTIYFGEGSWLTVV.

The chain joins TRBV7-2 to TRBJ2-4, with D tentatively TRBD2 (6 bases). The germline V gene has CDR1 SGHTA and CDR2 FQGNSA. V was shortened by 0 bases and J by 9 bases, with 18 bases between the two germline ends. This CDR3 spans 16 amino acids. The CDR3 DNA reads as TGTGCCAGCAGCTTAGCCGGGGGTCTGACCATTGGCATTCAGTACTTC. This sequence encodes CASSLAGGLTIGIQYF.

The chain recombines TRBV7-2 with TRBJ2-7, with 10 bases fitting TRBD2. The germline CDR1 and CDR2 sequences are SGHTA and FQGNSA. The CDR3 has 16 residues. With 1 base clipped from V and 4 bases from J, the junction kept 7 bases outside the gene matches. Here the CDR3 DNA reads TGTGCCAGCAGCTTAGGAGCTAGCGGGAGTAGGTACGAGCAGTACTTC. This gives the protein CASSLGASGSRYEQYF.

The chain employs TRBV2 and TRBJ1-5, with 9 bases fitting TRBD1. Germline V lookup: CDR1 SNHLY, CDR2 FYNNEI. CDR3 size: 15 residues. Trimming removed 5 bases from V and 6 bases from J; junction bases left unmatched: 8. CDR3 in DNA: TGTGCCAGCAGTAAGGACAGGGGAAAAGGTCAGCCCCAGCATTTT. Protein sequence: CASSKDRGKGQPQHF.

The CDR3 bases are TGTGCCAGCAGGTTCCGGGACAGGACGGACTATGGCTACACCTTC. Its translation: CASRFRDRTDYGYTF. J is TRBJ1-2 and V is TRBV5-4; 8 nucleotides match TRBD1. The length of the CDR3 is 15 residues. CDR1 and CDR2 (germline): SGHNT, YYREEE (reference sequence). Unmatched junction bases numbered 9, after V lost 5 bases and J lost 3 bases.

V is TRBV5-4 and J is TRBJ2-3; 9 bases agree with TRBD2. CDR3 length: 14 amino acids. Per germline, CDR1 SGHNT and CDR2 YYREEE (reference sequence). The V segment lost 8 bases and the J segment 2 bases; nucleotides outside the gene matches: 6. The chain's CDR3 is CASSSGAYTDTQYF. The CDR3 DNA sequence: TGTGCCAGTTCTAGCGGGGCATACACAGATACGCAGTATTTT.

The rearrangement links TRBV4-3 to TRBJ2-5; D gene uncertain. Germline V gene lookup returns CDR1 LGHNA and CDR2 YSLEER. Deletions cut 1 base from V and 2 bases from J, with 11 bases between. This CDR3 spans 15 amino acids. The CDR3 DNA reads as TGCGCCAGCAGCCAAGCTGGCAGGTTGCAAGAGACCCAGTACTTC. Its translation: CASSQAGRLQETQYF.